Included here is one TCR beta chain sequence, with context. Its antigen is unidentified. This entry belongs to a study of vaccination effects on CD4 cells after COVID-19. Points from the study as a whole: No early post-infection timepoints were available in the study, which also included few convalescent patients.

Cells that had been cultured for nine to eleven days were the source of isolated CD4+ T cells. Half of the medium was exchanged for IL-2 medium on both days 3 and 7. TCRdb's table, derived via immunoSEQ multiplex PCR, lists solely in-frame clones and lacks some. The data hold tens of thousands of clones, with approximately 70% observed a single time. The germline V gene encodes CDR1 KGHSH and CDR2 LQKENI. CDR3 length equals 18 residues. The J segment lost 5 bases and the V segment lost 0 bases, leaving 15 bases of the junction unmatched. J is TRBJ2-5 and V is TRBV18; TRBD2 agrees at 7 bases. Here the sequenced sample was CD4+ T cells from PBMCs cultured without peptide, taken before COVID-19 vaccination. The receptor comes from a human donor who had a prior SARS-CoV-2 infection. CDR3 protein: CASSPPRGRLAAGETQYF. The CDR3 nucleotides read TGTGCCAGCTCACCACCCCGGGGCAGACTAGCCGCCGGGGAGACCCAGTACTTC.